This section outlines one T cell receptor (beta chain) sequence together with its context. These data originate in a study of blood T cell repertoires in COVID-19. Study context: In each case, the material was cDNA or gDNA derived from T cells, B-cell-depleted T cells, or PBMCs.

The assay was immunoSEQ multiplex PCR, and TCRdb's table has in-frame clones only and misses some. In the table there are under 250,000 clones, around 87% of which are singletons. The CDR3 consists of 16 residues. V lost 4 bases and J lost 1, with 17 bases in between. Germline CDR1 SQVTM, CDR2 ANQGSEA. Cohorts were based on clinical histories the participants reported. The chain uses TRBV29-1 and TRBJ1-3; a possible D gene is TRBD1 (6 bases). The origin of this receptor is a woman under 30 in a cohort exposed to, infected with or recovered from COVID-19 (not recorded which). Material: PBMCs or T cells enriched from blood (not recorded which). CDR3 bases: TGCAGCGTTGGGGGGGGTCCCAGGGGATCTGGAAACACCATATATTTT. Encoded protein: CSVGGGPRGSGNTIYF.